The present entry profiles one T cell receptor beta chain with its context. Sequencing used immunoSEQ multiplex PCR; TCRdb keeps in-frame clones, though not all of them. The sample records 150,000 to 190,000 clones, 93% being singletons. The data belong to a study of control samples from healthy donors and cancer patients. CDR1 is KGHDR, CDR2 SFDVKD, per germline. This CDR3 region has 16 residues. V lost 7 bases to trimming and J lost 1 base, with 17 bases between them. The specimen was blood. This receptor was obtained from a man in his fifties or sixties in good health. This rearrangement joins TRBV24-1 to TRBJ2-3; D assignment may be TRBD1 or TRBD2 (5 bases each). CDR3 sequence: CATSPGTTLGTDTQYF. DNA for the CDR3: TGTGCCACCAGCCCCGGGACCACATTAGGCACAGATACGCAGTATTTT.